Listed here are 12 T cell receptor beta chains from one sample, sequenced in a study of blood T cells in healthy people across ages. PCR was performed a second time for about 7 to 12 cycles using a sample-barcoded 5' primer and a J-beta primer mix. One entry per CDR3 protein results from TCRdb running MiXCR on the 5' RACE reads. Of some 1.4 million distinct CDR3 sequences listed, approximately 42% are singletons. The sample consisted of blood. The receptors derive from a woman between 18 and 29 years old in good health.

V gene TRBV12-5 combines with J gene TRBJ2-1; 9 nucleotides match TRBD1. The J segment lost 3 bases and the V segment lost 0 bases, leaving 9 bases of the junction unmatched. The CDR3 has 18 residues. CDR1 and CDR2 (germline): LGHNT, FRNRAP. The DNA of the CDR3 is TGTGCTAGTGGTTTGGTACTTACGGACAGGGGAGACTACAATGAGCAGTTCTTC. The encoded protein is CASGLVLTDRGDYNEQFF.

The chain recombines TRBV20-1 with TRBJ2-1; 8 bases are shared with TRBD2. CDR1 and CDR2 (germline): DFQATT, SNEGSKA (reference sequence). The CDR3 consists of 12 residues. The V gene end was trimmed by 8 bases and the J gene end by 5 bases; junction bases not matched to a gene: 5. CDR3 sequence (DNA): TGCAGTCCCTTAGCGGGAAACAATGAGCAGTTCTTC. This encodes CSPLAGNNEQFF.

The rearrangement uses TRBV7-6 and TRBJ2-7; TRBD2 might be the D (5 bases). V lost 2 bases, J lost 6 bases, and 20 bases lay in between. The CDR3 runs 16 residues. Germline values: CDR1 SGHVS, CDR2 FNYEAQ. The CDR3 spells CASSLSVLAMVGEQYF. CDR3 nucleotide sequence: TGTGCCAGCAGCTTATCTGTCCTAGCAATGGTGGGCGAGCAGTACTTC.

The chain couples TRBV29-1 to TRBJ1-2; D is unresolved. This CDR3 spans 12 amino acids. V was shortened by 8 bases and J by 0 bases, with 10 bases between the two germline ends. CDR1 and CDR2 from the germline V gene are SQVTM and ANQGSEA. This chain's CDR3 is CSPWEANYGYTF. In nucleotides, the CDR3 is TGCAGCCCGTGGGAGGCTAACTATGGCTACACCTTC.

The chain recombines TRBV12-3 or TRBV12-4 with TRBJ1-6; TRBD1 aligns across 8 bases. This CDR3 region has 14 residues. With 5 bases clipped from V and 8 bases from J, the junction kept 5 bases outside the gene matches. CDR3 DNA sequence: TGTGCCAGCAGTCGGACAGGGTTTTATTCACCCCTCCACTTT. Residues: CASSRTGFYSPLHF.

The V gene is TRBV28, the J gene TRBJ2-7; D might be TRBD1 (6 bases). The germline V gene encodes CDR1 MDHEN and CDR2 SYDVKM. Trimming removed 5 bases from V and 5 bases from J, with 16 bases in between. This CDR3 comprises 14 residues. Here the CDR3 reads CASSTPDRNNEQYF. The CDR3 DNA reads TGTGCCAGCAGTACCCCAGACAGGAACAACGAGCAGTACTTC.

This clonotype was detected once. The chain uses TRBV5-1 and TRBJ2-3; tentative D call: TRBD2 (5 bases). Trimming removed 0 bases at V and 2 bases at J, with 10 bases between. From germline, CDR1 is SGHRS and CDR2 YFSETQ. This CDR3 is 15 amino acids long. The CDR3 nucleotides are TGCGCCAGCAGCTTGGTGCGGGCCTACACAGATACGCAGTATTTT. Its protein product is CASSLVRAYTDTQYF.

This clonotype appeared a few times. V is TRBV3-1 and J is TRBJ1-5; the D is unclear. CDR3 size: 15 residues. Trimming pared 0 bases from V and 6 bases from J, leaving 12 bases between. Germline CDR1 is LGHDT and CDR2 is YNNKEL (reference sequence). The CDR3 bases are TGTGCCAGCAGCCAAGATAACGGGTGGAGTCAGCCCCAGCATTTT. Translated, it gives CASSQDNGWSQPQHF.

The chain combines TRBV6-5 with TRBJ2-5, with a possible D match to TRBD1 (5 bases). The CDR3 sequence is 14 residues long. Germline V gives CDR1 MNHEY, CDR2 SVGAGI. The V and J ends lost 6 bases and 4 bases respectively, with 15 bases between them. CDR3 nucleotide sequence: TGTGCCAGCAGCCCGTGGACACTGACAGAGACCCAGTACTTC. This codes for CASSPWTLTETQYF.

This clonotype was seen only a few times. V usage is TRBV20-1 and J usage is TRBJ2-6; D gene unclear. The CDR3 is 14 residues long. The germline V gene encodes CDR1 DFQATT and CDR2 SNEGSKA (reference sequence). V was shortened by 2 bases and J by 0 bases, with 5 bases between the two germline ends. The chain's CDR3 is CSARTASGANVLTF. CDR3 coding DNA: TGCAGTGCTAGAACAGCCTCTGGGGCCAACGTCCTGACTTTC.

In this sample, this clonotype turned up a few times. The chain is built from TRBV7-9 and TRBJ2-5; 7 bases line up with TRBD2. The CDR3 has 14 residues. Germline-derived CDR1 and CDR2 are SEHNR and FQNEAQ (reference sequence). V trimming: 1 base; J trimming: 11 bases; junction bases outside the gene matches: 10. DNA for the CDR3: TGTGCCAGCAGCTTAGAGGCGGGAGCTGGGGAGCAGTACTTC. This codes for CASSLEAGAGEQYF.

This rearrangement joins TRBV21-1 to TRBJ1-6; the table calls TRBD1, which could not be checked here. TRBV21-1 corresponds to a pseudogene. This CDR3 has 17 amino acids. In DNA, the CDR3 is TGTGCCAGCAGCCCTCCAGGATCCGGGACGGGGAATTCACCCCTCCACTTT. Amino acid sequence: CASSPPGSGTGNSPLHF.